The rows below give T cell receptor beta chains drawn from one sample of a study of CD8 T cells in Susac syndrome. TCRdb reprocessed the immunoSEQ multiplex PCR reads with MiXCR, giving one entry per CDR3 protein. The repertoire has roughly 190,000 distinct CDR3 sequences, 75% to 95% of them found once; the top ten carry about 0.09%. Sequences were obtained from CD4+ T cells from PBMCs. Receptors originate from a human donor with Susac syndrome. CDR3s include the opening cysteine and the closing phenylalanine or tryptophan. A D gene is named only where the DNA matches it firmly. Clone size, where shown, is once, few, many, or a class for clones that have expanded.

CDR3 length	J gene	D gene	clone size	V gene	CDR3 protein	CDR3 DNA
13	TRBJ1-2	NA	NA	TRBV28	CASTLGGGYGYTF	TGTGCCAGCACCCTTGGGGGAGGGTATGGCTACACCTTC
17	TRBJ2-2	TRBD2	NA	TRBV5-1	CASSTGAGGLDTGELFF	TGCGCCAGCAGCACCGGAGCGGGGGGTCTCGACACCGGGGAGCTGTTTTTT
13	TRBJ2-7	NA	NA	TRBV6-5	CASSYDGNYEQYF	TGTGCCAGCAGTTACGACGGGAACTACGAGCAGTACTTC
14	TRBJ2-7	NA	NA	TRBV4-1	CASSQDDRQYKQYF	TGCGCCAGCAGCCAAGATGATCGGCAGTATAAGCAGTACTTC
15	TRBJ2-2	TRBD1	few	TRBV7-9	CASSGQGTNTGELFF	TGTGCCAGCAGCGGACAGGGCACGAACACCGGGGAGCTGTTTTTT
13	TRBJ2-3	NA	NA	TRBV29-1	CSVGARLVDTQYF	TGCAGCGTTGGGGCTCGACTTGTCGATACGCAGTATTTT
15	TRBJ1-2	NA	NA	TRBV27	CASSLSSAEAYGYTF	TGTGCCAGCAGTTTATCCTCGGCAGAAGCCTATGGCTACACCTTC
14	TRBJ2-5	NA	NA	TRBV5-1	CASSLAPPQETQYF	TGCGCCAGCAGCTTGGCACCCCCCCAAGAGACCCAGTACTTC
16	TRBJ2-2	NA	NA	TRBV24-1	CATSDLGDSNTGELFF	TGTGCCACCAGTGATTTGGGGGATTCGAACACCGGGGAGCTGTTTTTT
13	TRBJ2-5	NA	NA	TRBV5-1	CASRNKLSETQYF	TGCGCCAGCAGAAACAAGTTGTCAGAGACCCAGTACTTC